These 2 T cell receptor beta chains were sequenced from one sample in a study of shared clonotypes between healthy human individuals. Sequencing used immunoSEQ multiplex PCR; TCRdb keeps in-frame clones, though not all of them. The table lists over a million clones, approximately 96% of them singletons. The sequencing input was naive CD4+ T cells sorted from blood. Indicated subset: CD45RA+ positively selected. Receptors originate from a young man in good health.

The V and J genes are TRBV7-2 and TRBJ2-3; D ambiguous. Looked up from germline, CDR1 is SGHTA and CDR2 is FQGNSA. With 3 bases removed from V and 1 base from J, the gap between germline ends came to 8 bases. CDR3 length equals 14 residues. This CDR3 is CASSFVKRTDTQYF. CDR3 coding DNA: TGTGCCAGCAGCTTCGTAAAGCGCACAGATACGCAGTATTTT.

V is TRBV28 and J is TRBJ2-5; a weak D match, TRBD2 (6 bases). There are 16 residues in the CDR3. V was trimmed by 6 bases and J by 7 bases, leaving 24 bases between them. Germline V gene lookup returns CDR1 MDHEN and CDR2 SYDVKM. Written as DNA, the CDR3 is TGTGCCAGCAGCTCACCTCCTAGCGCCACAGGTGGGACCCAGTACTTC. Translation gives CASSSPPSATGGTQYF. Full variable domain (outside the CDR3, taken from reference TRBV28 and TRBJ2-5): DVKVTQSSRYLVKRTGEKVFLECVQDMDHENMFWYRQDPGLGLRLIYFSYDVKMKEKGDIPEGYSVSREKKERFSLILESASTNQTSMYLCASSSPPSATGGTQYFGPGTRLLVL.